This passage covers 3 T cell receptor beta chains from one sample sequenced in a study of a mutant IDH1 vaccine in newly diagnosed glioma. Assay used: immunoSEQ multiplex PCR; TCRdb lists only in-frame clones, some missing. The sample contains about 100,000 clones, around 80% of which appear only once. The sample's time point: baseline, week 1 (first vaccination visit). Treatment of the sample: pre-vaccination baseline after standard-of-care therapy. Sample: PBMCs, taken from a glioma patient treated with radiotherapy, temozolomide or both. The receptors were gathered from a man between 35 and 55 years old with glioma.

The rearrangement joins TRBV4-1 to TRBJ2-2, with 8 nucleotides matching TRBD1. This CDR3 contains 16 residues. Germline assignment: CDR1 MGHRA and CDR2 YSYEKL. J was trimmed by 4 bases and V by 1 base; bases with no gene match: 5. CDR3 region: CASSQVTGASTGELFF. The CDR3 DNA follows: TGCGCCAGCAGCCAAGTGACAGGGGCCTCCACCGGGGAGCTGTTTTTT.

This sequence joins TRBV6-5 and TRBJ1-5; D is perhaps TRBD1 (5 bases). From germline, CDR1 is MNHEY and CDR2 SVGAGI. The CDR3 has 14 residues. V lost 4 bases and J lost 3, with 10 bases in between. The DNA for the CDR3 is TGTGCCAGCAGTTCGGGGGGTTTCAATCAGCCCCAGCATTTT. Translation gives CASSSGGFNQPQHF.

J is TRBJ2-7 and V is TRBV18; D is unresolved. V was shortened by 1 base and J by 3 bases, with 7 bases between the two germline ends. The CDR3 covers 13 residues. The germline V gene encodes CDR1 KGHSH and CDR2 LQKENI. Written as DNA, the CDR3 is TGTGCCAGCTCACCACTACAGAACTACGAGCAGTACTTC. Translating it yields CASSPLQNYEQYF.